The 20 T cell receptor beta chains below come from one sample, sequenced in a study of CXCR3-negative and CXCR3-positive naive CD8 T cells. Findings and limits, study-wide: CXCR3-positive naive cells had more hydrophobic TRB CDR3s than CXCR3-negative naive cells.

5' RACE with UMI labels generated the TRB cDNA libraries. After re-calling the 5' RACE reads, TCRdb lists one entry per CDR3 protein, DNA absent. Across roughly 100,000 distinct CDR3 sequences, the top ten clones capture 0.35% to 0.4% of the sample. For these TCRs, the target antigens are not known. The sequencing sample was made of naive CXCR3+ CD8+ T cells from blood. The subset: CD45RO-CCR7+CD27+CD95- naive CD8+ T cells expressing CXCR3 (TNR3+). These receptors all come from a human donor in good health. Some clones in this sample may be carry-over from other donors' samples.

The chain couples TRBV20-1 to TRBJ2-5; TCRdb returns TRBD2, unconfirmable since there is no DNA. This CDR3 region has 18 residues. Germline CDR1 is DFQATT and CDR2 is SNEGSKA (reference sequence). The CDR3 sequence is CSATRKTSGGVFMETQYF.

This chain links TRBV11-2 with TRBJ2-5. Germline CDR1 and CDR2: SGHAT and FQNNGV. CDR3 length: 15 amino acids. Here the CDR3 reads CASSLEPGYQETQYF.

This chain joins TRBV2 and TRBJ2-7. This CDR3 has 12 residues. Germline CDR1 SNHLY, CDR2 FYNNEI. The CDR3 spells CASSEAMNEQYF.

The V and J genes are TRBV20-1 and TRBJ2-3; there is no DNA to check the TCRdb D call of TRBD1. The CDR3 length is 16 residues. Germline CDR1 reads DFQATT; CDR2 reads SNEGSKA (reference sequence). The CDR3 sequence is CSARDGGGRLTDTQYF.

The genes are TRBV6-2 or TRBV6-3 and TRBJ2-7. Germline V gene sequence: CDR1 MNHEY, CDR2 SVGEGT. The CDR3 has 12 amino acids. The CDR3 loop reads CASSYGLYEQYF.

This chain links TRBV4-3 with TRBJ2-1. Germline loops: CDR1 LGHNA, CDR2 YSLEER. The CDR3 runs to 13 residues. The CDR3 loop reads CASSQDSFNEQFF.

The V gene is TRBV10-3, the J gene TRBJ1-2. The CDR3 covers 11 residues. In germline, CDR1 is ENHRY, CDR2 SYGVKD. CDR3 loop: CAIKVKNGYTF.

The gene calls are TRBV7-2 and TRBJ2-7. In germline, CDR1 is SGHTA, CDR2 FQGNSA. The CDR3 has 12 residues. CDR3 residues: CASGYLSYEQYF. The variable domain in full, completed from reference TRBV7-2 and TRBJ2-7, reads GAGVSQSPSNKVTEKGKDVELRCDPISGHTALYWYRQSLGQGLEFLIYFQGNSAPDKSGLPSDRFSAERTGGSVSTLTIQRTQQEDSAVYLCASGYLSYEQYFGPGTRLTVT.

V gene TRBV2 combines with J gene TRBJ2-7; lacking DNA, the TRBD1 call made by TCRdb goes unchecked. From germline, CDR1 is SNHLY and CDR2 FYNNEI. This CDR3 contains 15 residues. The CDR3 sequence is CASRVDNFGTYEQYF.

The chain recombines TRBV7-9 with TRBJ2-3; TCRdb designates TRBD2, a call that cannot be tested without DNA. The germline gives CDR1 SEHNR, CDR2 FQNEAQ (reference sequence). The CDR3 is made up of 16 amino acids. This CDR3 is CASSPQALAGGDTQYF. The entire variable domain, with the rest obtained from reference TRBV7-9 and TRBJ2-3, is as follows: DTGVSQNPRHKITKRGQNVTFRCDPISEHNRLYWYRQTLGQGPEFLTYFQNEAQLEKSRLLSDRFSAERPKGSFSTLEIQRTEQGDSAMYLCASSPQALAGGDTQYFGPGTRLTVL.

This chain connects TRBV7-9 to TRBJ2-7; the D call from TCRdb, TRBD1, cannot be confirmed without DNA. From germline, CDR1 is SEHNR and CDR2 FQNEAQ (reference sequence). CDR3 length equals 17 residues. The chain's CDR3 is CASSLMGQGVKDYEQYF.

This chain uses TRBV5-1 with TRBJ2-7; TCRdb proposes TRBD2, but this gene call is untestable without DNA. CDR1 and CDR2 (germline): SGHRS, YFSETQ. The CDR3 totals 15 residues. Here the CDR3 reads CASSLGQDPFYEQYF.

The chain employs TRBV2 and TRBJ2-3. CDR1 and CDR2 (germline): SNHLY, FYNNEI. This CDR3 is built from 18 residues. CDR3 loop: CASSTIPHMEIWTDTQYF. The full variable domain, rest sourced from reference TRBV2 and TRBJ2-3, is EPEVTQTPSHQVTQMGQEVILRCVPISNHLYFYWYRQILGQKVEFLVSFYNNEISEKSEIFDDQFSVERPDGSNFTLKIRSTKLEDSAMYFCASSTIPHMEIWTDTQYFGPGTRLTVL.

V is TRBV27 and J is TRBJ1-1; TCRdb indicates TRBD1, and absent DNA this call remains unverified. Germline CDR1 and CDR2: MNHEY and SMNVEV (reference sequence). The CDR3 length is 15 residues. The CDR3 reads CASAGNAWAGTEAFF.

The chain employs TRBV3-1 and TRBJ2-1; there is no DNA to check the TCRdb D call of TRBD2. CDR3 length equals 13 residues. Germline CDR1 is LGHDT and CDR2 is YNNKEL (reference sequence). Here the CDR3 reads CASSPGLTNEQFF.

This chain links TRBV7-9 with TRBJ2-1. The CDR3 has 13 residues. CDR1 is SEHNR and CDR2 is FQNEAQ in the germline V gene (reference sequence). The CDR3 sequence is CASRDRSYNEQIF.

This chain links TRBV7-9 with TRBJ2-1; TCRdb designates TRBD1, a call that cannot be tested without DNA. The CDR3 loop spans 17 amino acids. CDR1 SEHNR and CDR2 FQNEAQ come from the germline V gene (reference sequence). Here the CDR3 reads CASSITGTGYLYNEQFF.

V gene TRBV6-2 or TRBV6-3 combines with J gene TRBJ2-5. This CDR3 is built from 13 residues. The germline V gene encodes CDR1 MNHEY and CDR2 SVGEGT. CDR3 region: CASRYSRGETQYF.

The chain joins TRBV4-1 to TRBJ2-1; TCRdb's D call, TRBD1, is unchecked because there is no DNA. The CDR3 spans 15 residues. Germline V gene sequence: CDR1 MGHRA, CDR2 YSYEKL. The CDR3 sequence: CASSRARRLDNEQFF.

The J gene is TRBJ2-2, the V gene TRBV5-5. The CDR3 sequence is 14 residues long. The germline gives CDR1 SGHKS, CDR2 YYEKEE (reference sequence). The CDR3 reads CASSLERGTGELFF.